The sequence of this TCR beta chain was determined in a study of cytomegalovirus exposure and HLA in healthy donors. Study-wide results and caveats: TCR beta chain V- and J-gene trimming was linked, in a later analysis, to a missense variant in DCLRE1C. Several top significant clusters appeared, in a later analysis, to be linked to common viral pathogens. Excluded: some indistinguishable V segments such as TRBV6-2 and TRBV6-3. Researchers catalogued approximately 170 TCR beta chains as cytomegalovirus-associated.

The PCR had 60 Vbeta and 13 Jbeta primers. Some clones are missing from TCRdb's copy, which holds only in-frame ones; the method was immunoSEQ multiplex PCR. The table has just over 85,000 clones, around 75% seen once; the top ten hold 2.5% to 3.5%. There are 16 residues in the CDR3. Germline CDR1 is SEHNR and CDR2 is FQNEAQ (reference sequence). Notes on this clone: Its specificity is unknown. The junction departs from germline at one end; a sequencing error may be responsible. Other nucleotide sequences from this sample produce the same CDR3.

The TCR originated in a man aged 35-49 years in good health and CMV-seronegative. Sequenced sample: PBMCs. This chain connects TRBV7-9 to TRBJ1-4; 8 nucleotides line up with TRBD1. The CDR3 region has the DNA TGTGCCAGCAGCTTATCACCGGGACAGGCGAATGAGAAACTGTTTTTT. It encodes CASSLSPGQANEKLFF.